This entry lists 16 T cell receptor beta chains sequenced from one sample in a study of STAT5B mutations in CD4+ large granular lymphocyte leukemia. TCRdb's table, derived via immunoSEQ multiplex PCR, lists solely in-frame clones and lacks some. The table lists approximately 49,000 clones, just over 70% of them singletons. Sequencing input: CD4+ T cells from blood buffy coats. These receptors were taken from a human donor in good health.

A single count supports this clone. The chain uses TRBV30 and TRBJ1-3; no firm D call. The CDR3 sequence is 13 residues long. Trimming cost V 4 bases and J 0 bases, with 7 bases left between them. CDR1 and CDR2 (germline): GTSNPN, SVGIG (reference sequence). The CDR3 nucleotides read TGTGCCTGGAACAGCCTCTCTGGAAACACCATATATTTT. Protein: CAWNSLSGNTIYF.

The gene calls are TRBV6-5 and TRBJ1-2; D perhaps matches TRBD1 (5 bases). Per the germline V gene, CDR1 is MNHEY and CDR2 is SVGAGI. Trimming pared 6 bases from V and 7 bases from J, leaving 15 bases between. This CDR3 has 13 amino acids. The CDR3 DNA sequence: TGTGCCAGCAGCTCTGACAGACCTCGTGGCTACACCTTC. It specifies CASSSDRPRGYTF.

V gene TRBV7-6 combines with J gene TRBJ1-5; possible D gene TRBD1, 6 bases. V dropped 5 bases and J dropped 5 bases, with 16 bases sitting between them. The CDR3 consists of 15 residues. The germline gives CDR1 SGHVS, CDR2 FNYEAQ. The CDR3 protein is CASSQQSGGYQPQHF. CDR3 DNA: TGTGCCAGCAGCCAACAGTCGGGGGGCTATCAGCCCCAGCATTTT.

Written as DNA, the CDR3 is TGTGCCAGCAGTAAAGAGACTAGCGGGGGCCTTCGAACCGGGGAGCTGTTTTTT. Translating it yields CASSKETSGGLRTGELFF. The chain combines TRBV6-1 with TRBJ2-2; TRBD2 matches at 12 bases. Germline V gene data show CDR1 as MNHNS and CDR2 as SASEGT. J lost 5 bases, V lost 5 bases, and 12 bases had no gene match. The CDR3 has 18 amino acids.

This chain joins TRBV6-5 and TRBJ1-2; D is unresolved. Germline values: CDR1 MNHEY, CDR2 SVGAGI. The V gene lost 6 bases and the J gene lost 7 bases, with 18 bases spanning the gap. The CDR3 length is 14 residues. The CDR3 bases are TGTGCCAGCAGGATGGACCGACTTAACGGTGGCTACACCTTC. It translates to CASRMDRLNGGYTF.

The V call is TRBV6-1, the J call TRBJ1-3; 7 nucleotides agree with TRBD1. Germline V gene data show CDR1 as MNHNS and CDR2 as SASEGT. This CDR3 is built from 16 residues. Unmatched junction bases numbered 9, after V lost 3 bases and J lost 4 bases. The CDR3 reads CASSDRQGWFGNTIYF. Here the CDR3 DNA reads TGTGCCAGCAGTGATCGACAGGGATGGTTCGGAAACACCATATATTTT.

In its sample, this clone was seen once. This sequence joins TRBV5-6 and TRBJ2-7; either TRBD1 or TRBD2 may fit D (5 bases each). Trimming stripped 3 bases from V and 3 bases from J, with 13 bases between. Germline CDR1 reads SGHDT; CDR2 reads YYEEEE. This CDR3 spans 14 amino acids. In DNA form, the CDR3 reads TGTGCCAGCAGCTACGGGACGGAAGTCTACGAGCAGTACTTC. Translation: CASSYGTEVYEQYF.

The chain joins TRBV5-1 to TRBJ2-5; TRBD2 is a possible D gene (6 bases). The CDR3 is made up of 16 amino acids. Deletions cut 0 bases from V and 4 bases from J, with 16 bases between. Germline lookup yields CDR1 SGHRS and CDR2 YFSETQ. The chain's CDR3 is CASSLGGGVERETQYF. The CDR3 DNA reads as TGCGCCAGCAGCTTGGGAGGAGGGGTGGAGAGAGAGACCCAGTACTTC.

This clone was recorded once. The chain links TRBV7-9 to TRBJ1-2; 9 bases align to TRBD1. CDR3 length equals 15 residues. V was pared by 1 base and J by 8 bases, with 8 bases of the junction left unmatched. Germline V CDR1 and CDR2: SEHNR, FQNEAQ (reference sequence). DNA of the CDR3: TGTGCCAGCAGCTTAGGGACAGGGGCGGGAAACGGCTACACCTTC. Translation: CASSLGTGAGNGYTF. Complete variable domain (other parts from reference TRBV7-9 and TRBJ1-2): DTGVSQNPRHKITKRGQNVTFRCDPISEHNRLYWYRQTLGQGPEFLTYFQNEAQLEKSRLLSDRFSAERPKGSFSTLEIQRTEQGDSAMYLCASSLGTGAGNGYTFGSGTRLTVV.

This clone has a handful of counts. The chain carries TRBV2 and TRBJ2-2; D call uncertain. V was cut by 6 bases and J by 7 bases, with 12 bases left in between. The CDR3 runs to 13 residues. Germline CDR1 and CDR2: SNHLY and FYNNEI. CDR3 DNA: TGTGCCAGCAGCCCGTCCTTCTTCGGGGAGCTGTTTTTT. This gives the protein CASSPSFFGELFF.

V usage is TRBV5-1 and J usage is TRBJ2-2, with D perhaps matching TRBD2 (7 bases). V was pared by 2 bases and J by 12 bases, with 20 bases between. This CDR3 region has 15 residues. Germline lookup yields CDR1 SGHRS and CDR2 YFSETQ. The CDR3 here is CASSFSERGAAKLFF. CDR3 DNA: TGCGCCAGCAGCTTCTCGGAACGGGGGGCGGCCAAGCTGTTTTTT.

The J gene is TRBJ1-4, the V gene TRBV7-9; 7 bases line up with TRBD1. Germline CDR1 SEHNR, CDR2 FQNEAQ (reference sequence). This CDR3 spans 16 amino acids. The V gene end was trimmed by 1 base and the J gene end by 3 bases; junction bases not matched to a gene: 5. As DNA, the CDR3 is TGTGCCAGCAGCTTAGGCAGGGGGGGCTCTAATGAAAAACTGTTTTTT. Translating it yields CASSLGRGGSNEKLFF.

J is TRBJ1-6 and V is TRBV28; D is undetermined. The CDR3 consists of 14 residues. With 7 bases removed from V and 9 bases from J, the gap between germline ends came to 16 bases. CDR1 is MDHEN, CDR2 SYDVKM, per germline. The CDR3 here is CASNPPGGSSPLHF. The CDR3 DNA reads TGTGCCAGCAATCCCCCGGGAGGGAGTTCACCCCTCCACTTT.

This sequence joins TRBV2 and TRBJ1-2, with 8 bases that match TRBD1. The CDR3 has 15 amino acids. V lost 8 bases, J lost 5 bases, and 13 bases stayed unmatched. Looked up from germline, CDR1 is SNHLY and CDR2 is FYNNEI. DNA for the CDR3: TGTGCCAGCGCCTTGCCGGGACAGGCCTATTATGGCTACACCTTC. Translating it yields CASALPGQAYYGYTF.

The chain employs TRBV7-2 and TRBJ1-2; TRBD1 aligns across 9 bases. In germline, CDR1 is SGHTA, CDR2 FQGNSA. The CDR3 loop spans 16 amino acids. The V segment lost 5 bases and the J segment 5 bases; nucleotides outside the gene matches: 12. The CDR3 protein is CASSLQSTGGQYGYTF. The CDR3 DNA is TGTGCCAGCAGCCTACAGAGCACAGGGGGCCAATATGGCTACACCTTC.

This clone was counted between two and nine times. This rearrangement joins TRBV10-1 to TRBJ1-1, with 7 nucleotides matching TRBD1. This CDR3 is 13 amino acids long. Unmatched junction bases numbered 6, after V lost 5 bases and J lost 6 bases. From germline, CDR1 is WNHNN and CDR2 SYGVQD (reference sequence). The CDR3 loop is CASSWTGGAEAFF. The CDR3 DNA follows: TGCGCCAGCAGTTGGACAGGAGGGGCTGAAGCTTTCTTT.